The T cell receptor (beta chain) under discussion was sequenced for a study of blood T cell repertoires in COVID-19. About the research overall: Both acute and convalescent COVID-19 samples were obtained from the United States, Italy and Spain.

Source study methods: Reference gene primer amplification gave nucleated cell count estimates. TCRdb's table, derived via immunoSEQ multiplex PCR, lists solely in-frame clones and lacks some. V and J calls and clone size are given by that table; D and trimming were obtained from the DNA. The sample comprises about 99,000 clones, over 75% of which are singletons, and about 6.3% rests with the top ten. Sequenced input: peripheral blood. The TCR originated in a human donor in a cohort sampled during active COVID-19.

The DNA of the CDR3 is TGTGCCAGCTCACCACGACAGGGGAACACTGAAGCTTTCTTT. Its translation is CASSPRQGNTEAFF. The V and J genes are TRBV18 and TRBJ1-1; 7 bases align to TRBD1. Germline V gives CDR1 KGHSH, CDR2 LQKENI. The CDR3 is 14 residues long. Unmatched junction bases numbered 0, after V lost 1 base and J lost 1 base.